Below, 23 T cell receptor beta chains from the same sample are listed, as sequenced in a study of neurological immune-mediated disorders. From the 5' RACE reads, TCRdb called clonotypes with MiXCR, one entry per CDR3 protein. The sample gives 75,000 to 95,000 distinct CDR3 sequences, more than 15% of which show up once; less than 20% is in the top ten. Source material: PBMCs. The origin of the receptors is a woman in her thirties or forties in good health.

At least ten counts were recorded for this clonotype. CDR3 nucleotide sequence: TGCAGTGCTAGAGAGTCAAGGGGCGCCTACGAGCAGTACTTC. This sequence encodes CSARESRGAYEQYF. The genes are TRBV20-1 and TRBJ2-7, with D possibly TRBD1 on 5 matching bases. Germline CDR1 and CDR2: DFQATT and SNEGSKA (reference sequence). V dropped 0 bases and J dropped 2 bases, with 11 bases sitting between them. This CDR3 region has 14 residues.

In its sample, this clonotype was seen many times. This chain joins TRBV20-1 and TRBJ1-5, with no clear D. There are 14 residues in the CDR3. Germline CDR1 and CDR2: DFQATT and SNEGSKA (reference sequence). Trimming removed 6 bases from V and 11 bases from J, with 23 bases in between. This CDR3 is CSAGERLVGVAQHF. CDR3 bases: TGCAGTGCGGGAGAACGACTGGTGGGTGTCGCCCAGCATTTT.

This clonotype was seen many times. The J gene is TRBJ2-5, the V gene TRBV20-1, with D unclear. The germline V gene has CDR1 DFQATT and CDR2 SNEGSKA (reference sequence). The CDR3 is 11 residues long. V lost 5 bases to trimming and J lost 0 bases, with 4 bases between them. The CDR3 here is CSAQYQETQYF. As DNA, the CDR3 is TGCAGTGCTCAGTACCAAGAGACCCAGTACTTC.

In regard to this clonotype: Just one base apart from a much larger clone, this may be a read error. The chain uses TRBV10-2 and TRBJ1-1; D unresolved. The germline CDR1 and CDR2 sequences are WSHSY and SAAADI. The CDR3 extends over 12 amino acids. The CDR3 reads CPSRRGNTEAFF. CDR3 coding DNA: TGCCCCAGCAGACGGGGGAACACTGAAGCTTTCTTT.

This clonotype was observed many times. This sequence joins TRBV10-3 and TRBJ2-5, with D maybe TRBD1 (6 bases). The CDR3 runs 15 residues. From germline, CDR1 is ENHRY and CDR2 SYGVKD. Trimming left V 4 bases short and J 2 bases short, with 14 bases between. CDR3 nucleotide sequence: TGTGCCATCAGTGCGGATACAGGGTTTCAAGAGACCCAGTACTTC. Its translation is CAISADTGFQETQYF.

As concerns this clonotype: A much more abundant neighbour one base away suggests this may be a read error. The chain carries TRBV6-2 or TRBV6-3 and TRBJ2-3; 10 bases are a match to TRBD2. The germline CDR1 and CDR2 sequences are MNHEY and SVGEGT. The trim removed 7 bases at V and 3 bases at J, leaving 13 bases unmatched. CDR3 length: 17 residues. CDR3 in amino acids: CASNSGLAGDSTDTQYF. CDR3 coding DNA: TGTGCCAGCAACAGCGGCCTAGCGGGGGACTCTACAGATACGCAGTATTTT.

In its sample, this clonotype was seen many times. The CDR3 DNA is TGCGCCAGCAGCACAGCGGGGGGCAACAATGAGCAGTTCTTC. Amino acid sequence: CASSTAGGNNEQFF. This chain links TRBV5-1 with TRBJ2-1, with 9 bases identical to TRBD2. The CDR3 is 14 residues long. V dropped 4 bases and J dropped 5; count of bases not matched to a gene: 4. Per the germline V gene, CDR1 is SGHRS and CDR2 is YFSETQ.

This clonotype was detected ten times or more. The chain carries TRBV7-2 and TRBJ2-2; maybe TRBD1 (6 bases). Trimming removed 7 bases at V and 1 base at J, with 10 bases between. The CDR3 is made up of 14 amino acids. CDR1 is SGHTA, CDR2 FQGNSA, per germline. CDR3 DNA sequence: TGTGCCAGCACTTACAGGGTGAACACCGGGGAGCTGTTTTTT. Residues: CASTYRVNTGELFF.

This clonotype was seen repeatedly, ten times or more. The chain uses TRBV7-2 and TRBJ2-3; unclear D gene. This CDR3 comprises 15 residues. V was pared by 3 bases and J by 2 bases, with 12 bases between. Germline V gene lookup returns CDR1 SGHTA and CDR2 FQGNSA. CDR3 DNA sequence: TGTGCCAGCAGCTTTTCTCTACGTGACACAGATACGCAGTATTTT. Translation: CASSFSLRDTDTQYF.

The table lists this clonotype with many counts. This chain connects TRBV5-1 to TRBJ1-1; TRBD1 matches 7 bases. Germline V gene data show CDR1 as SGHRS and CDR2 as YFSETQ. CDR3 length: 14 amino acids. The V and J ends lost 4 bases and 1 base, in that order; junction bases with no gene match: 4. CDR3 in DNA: TGCGCCAGCAGCCCAGGACAGGAGAACACTGAAGCTTTCTTT. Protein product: CASSPGQENTEAFF.

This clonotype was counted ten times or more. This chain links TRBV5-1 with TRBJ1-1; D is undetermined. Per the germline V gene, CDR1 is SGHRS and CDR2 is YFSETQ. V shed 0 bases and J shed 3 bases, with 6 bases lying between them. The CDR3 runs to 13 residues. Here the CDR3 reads CASSLGGDTEAFF. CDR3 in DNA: TGCGCCAGCAGCTTGGGCGGGGACACTGAAGCTTTCTTT.

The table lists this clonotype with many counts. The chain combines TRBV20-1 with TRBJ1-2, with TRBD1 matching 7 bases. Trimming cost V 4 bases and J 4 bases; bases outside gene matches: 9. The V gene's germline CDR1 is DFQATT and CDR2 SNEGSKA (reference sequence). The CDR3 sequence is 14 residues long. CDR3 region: CSANQGVDFYGYTF. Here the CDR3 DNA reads TGCAGTGCTAACCAGGGGGTAGATTTCTATGGCTACACCTTC.

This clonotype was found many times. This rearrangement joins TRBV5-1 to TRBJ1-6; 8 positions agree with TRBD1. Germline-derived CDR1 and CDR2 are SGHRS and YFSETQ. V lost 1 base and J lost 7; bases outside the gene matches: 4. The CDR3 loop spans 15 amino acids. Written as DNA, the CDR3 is TGCGCCAGCAGCTTGACAGGGGGAACGAATTCACCCCTCCACTTT. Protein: CASSLTGGTNSPLHF.

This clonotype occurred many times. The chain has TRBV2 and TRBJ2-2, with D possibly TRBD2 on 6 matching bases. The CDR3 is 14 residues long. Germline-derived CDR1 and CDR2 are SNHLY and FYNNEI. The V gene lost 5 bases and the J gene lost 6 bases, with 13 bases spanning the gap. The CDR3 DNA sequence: TGTGCCAGCAGTCCAAACCCGGGGGCCGGGGAGCTGTTTTTT. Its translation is CASSPNPGAGELFF. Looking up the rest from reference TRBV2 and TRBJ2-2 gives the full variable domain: EPEVTQTPSHQVTQMGQEVILRCVPISNHLYFYWYRQILGQKVEFLVSFYNNEISEKSEIFDDQFSVERPDGSNFTLKIRSTKLEDSAMYFCASSPNPGAGELFFGEGSRLTVL.

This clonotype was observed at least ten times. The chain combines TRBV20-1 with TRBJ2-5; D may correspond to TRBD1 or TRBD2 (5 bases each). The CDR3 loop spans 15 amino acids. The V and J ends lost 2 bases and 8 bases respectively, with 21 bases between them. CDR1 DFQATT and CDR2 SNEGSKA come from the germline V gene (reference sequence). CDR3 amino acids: CSARPARSGALTQYF. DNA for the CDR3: TGCAGTGCTAGACCTGCTCGATCCGGGGCCCTAACCCAGTACTTC.

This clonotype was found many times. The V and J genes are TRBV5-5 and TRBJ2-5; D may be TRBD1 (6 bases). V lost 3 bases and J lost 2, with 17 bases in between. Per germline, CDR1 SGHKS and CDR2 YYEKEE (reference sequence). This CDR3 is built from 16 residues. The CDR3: CASSSPRTALQETQYF. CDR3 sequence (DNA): TGTGCCAGCAGCTCCCCCCGGACAGCACTTCAAGAGACCCAGTACTTC.

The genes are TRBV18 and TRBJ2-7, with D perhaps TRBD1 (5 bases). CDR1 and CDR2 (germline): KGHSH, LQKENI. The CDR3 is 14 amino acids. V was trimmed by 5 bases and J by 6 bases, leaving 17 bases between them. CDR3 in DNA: TGTGCCAGCTCATCTACAGGACGCGACGGCGAGCAGTACGTC. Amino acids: CASSSTGRDGEQYV.

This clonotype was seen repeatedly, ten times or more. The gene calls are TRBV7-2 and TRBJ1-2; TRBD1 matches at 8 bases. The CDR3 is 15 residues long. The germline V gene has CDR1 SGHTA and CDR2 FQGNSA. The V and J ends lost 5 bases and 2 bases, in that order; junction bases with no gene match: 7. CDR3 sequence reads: CASSPPGTGNYGYTF. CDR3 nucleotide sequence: TGTGCCAGCAGCCCTCCTGGGACAGGAAACTATGGCTACACCTTC. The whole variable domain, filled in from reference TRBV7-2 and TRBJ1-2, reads GAGVSQSPSNKVTEKGKDVELRCDPISGHTALYWYRQSLGQGLEFLIYFQGNSAPDKSGLPSDRFSAERTGGSVSTLTIQRTQQEDSAVYLCASSPPGTGNYGYTFGSGTRLTVV.

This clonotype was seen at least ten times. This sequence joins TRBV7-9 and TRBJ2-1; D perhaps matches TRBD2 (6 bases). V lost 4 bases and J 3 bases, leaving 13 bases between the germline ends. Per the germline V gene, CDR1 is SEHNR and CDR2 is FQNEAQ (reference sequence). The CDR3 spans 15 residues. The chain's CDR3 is CASSSDPGGYNEQFF. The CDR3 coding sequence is TGTGCCAGCAGCTCGGATCCCGGGGGCTACAATGAGCAGTTCTTC.

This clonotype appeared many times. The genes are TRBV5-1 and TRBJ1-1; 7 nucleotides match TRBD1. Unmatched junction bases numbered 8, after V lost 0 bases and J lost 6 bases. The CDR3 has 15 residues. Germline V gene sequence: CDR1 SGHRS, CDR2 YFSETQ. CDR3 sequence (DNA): TGCGCCAGCAGCTTGGGAACAGGGGAATTGGCTGAAGCTTTCTTT. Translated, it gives CASSLGTGELAEAFF.

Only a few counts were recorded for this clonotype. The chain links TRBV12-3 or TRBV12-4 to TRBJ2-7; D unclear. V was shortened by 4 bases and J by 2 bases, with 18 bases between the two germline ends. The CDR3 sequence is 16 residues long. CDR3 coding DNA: TGTGCCAGCAGTTCCCCCCGGGTAGGAAGTACCTACGAGCAGTACTTC. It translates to CASSSPRVGSTYEQYF.

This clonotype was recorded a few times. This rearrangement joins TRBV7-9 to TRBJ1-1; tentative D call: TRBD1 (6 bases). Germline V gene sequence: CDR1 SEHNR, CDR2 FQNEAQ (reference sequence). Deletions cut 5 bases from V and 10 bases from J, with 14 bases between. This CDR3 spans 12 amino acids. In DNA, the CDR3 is TGTGCCAGCAGCATCACAGGGATTTCAGCTTTCTTT. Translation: CASSITGISAFF.

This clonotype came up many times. The CDR3 nucleotides read TGTGCCAGCAGGGGGCAGGGGGGTTCACCCCTCCACTTT. It encodes CASRGQGGSPLHF. The chain links TRBV6-5 to TRBJ1-6, with TRBD1 matching over 7 bases. CDR3 size: 13 residues. V trimming: 6 bases; J trimming: 9 bases; junction bases outside the gene matches: 5. Germline V CDR1 and CDR2: MNHEY, SVGAGI.